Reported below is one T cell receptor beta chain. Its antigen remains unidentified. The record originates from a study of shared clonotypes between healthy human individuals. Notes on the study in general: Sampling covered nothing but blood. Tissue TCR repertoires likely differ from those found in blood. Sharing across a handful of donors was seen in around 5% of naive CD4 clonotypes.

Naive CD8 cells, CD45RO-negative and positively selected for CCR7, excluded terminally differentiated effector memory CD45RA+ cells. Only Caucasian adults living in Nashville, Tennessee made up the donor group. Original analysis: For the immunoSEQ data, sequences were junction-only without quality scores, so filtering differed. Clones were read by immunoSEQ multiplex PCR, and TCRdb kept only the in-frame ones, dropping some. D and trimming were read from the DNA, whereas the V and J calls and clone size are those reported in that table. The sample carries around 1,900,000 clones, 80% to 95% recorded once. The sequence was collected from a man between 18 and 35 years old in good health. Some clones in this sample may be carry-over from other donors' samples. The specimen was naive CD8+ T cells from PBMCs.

CDR3 sequence: CATSRGQGTYNEQFF. The CDR3 DNA reads TGTGCCACCAGCAGAGGGCAGGGAACTTACAATGAGCAGTTCTTC. The chain employs TRBV15 and TRBJ2-1, with a weak D call TRBD1 (5 bases). The germline V and J ends were trimmed by 1 base and 4 bases, with 11 bases remaining between them. Germline V gene data show CDR1 as LNHNV and CDR2 as YYDKDF (reference sequence). The CDR3 is 15 residues long.